These 18 T cell receptor beta chains originate from one sample sequenced in a study of T cell responses to AZD1222 COVID-19 vaccine. The assay was immunoSEQ multiplex PCR, and TCRdb's table has in-frame clones only and misses some. The sample has some 140,000 clones, approximately 95% seen once; the top ten hold approximately 7%. Sequencing was performed on peripheral blood, taken 28 days after the second AZD1222 dose. All receptors derive from an adult who received the AZD1222 COVID-19 vaccine.

The chain couples TRBV25-1 to TRBJ2-2; D possibly corresponds to TRBD1 (7 bases). The V and J ends lost 3 bases and 4 bases respectively, with 12 bases between them. The germline V gene encodes CDR1 MGHDK and CDR2 SYGVNS. The CDR3 has 15 residues. CDR3 bases: TGTGCCAGCAGTGATGGCAGGGGGGTCACCGGGGAGCTGTTTTTT. This codes for CASSDGRGVTGELFF.

The V gene is TRBV19, the J gene TRBJ1-1; no definite D call. Germline lookup yields CDR1 LNHDA and CDR2 SQIVND (reference sequence). The length of the CDR3 is 14 residues. The V end was cut by 7 bases, the J end by 2 bases, with 14 bases between. CDR3 in DNA: TGTGCCAGTAAAATACAGCATCTAAACACTGAAGCTTTCTTT. This codes for CASKIQHLNTEAFF.

The chain uses TRBV6-5 and TRBJ1-2, with D perhaps TRBD1 (6 bases). CDR1 and CDR2 (germline): MNHEY, SVGAGI. V was trimmed by 2 bases and J by 5 bases, leaving 6 bases between them. The CDR3 is 12 amino acids. The CDR3 reads CASSYGTYGYTF. CDR3 coding DNA: TGTGCCAGCAGTTACGGGACATATGGCTACACCTTC.

The CDR3 is CASTRDIENTGELFF. The CDR3 nucleotides read TGTGCCAGCACGAGGGACATAGAGAACACCGGGGAGCTGTTTTTT. The chain combines TRBV3-1 (or the pseudogene TRBV3-2) with TRBJ2-2; D perhaps matches TRBD1 (6 bases). CDR3 length equals 15 residues. Germline CDR1 LGHDT, CDR2 YNNKEL (reference sequence). Between the trimmed V and J ends, which lost 7 bases and 1 base, there was a span of 13 bases.

The rearrangement links TRBV6-5 to TRBJ2-1; 8 positions match TRBD2. Germline V CDR1 and CDR2: MNHEY, SVGAGI. The V segment lost 0 bases and the J segment 5 bases; nucleotides outside the gene matches: 3. CDR3 size: 15 residues. The CDR3 DNA reads TGTGCCAGCAGTTACTCCACTAGCGGACACAATGAGCAGTTCTTC. Protein product: CASSYSTSGHNEQFF.

J is TRBJ1-2 and V is TRBV5-1; no clear D gene. Germline CDR1 and CDR2: SGHRS and YFSETQ. Trimming pared 4 bases from V and 4 bases from J, leaving 14 bases between. The CDR3 loop spans 14 amino acids. The CDR3 bases are TGCGCCAGCAGCGATACGGGAGGCAGCTATGGCTACACCTTC. Its protein product is CASSDTGGSYGYTF.

Comment on this clone: Other DNA sequences from this sample encode an identical CDR3 as well. CDR3: CASSTQGNTEAFF. The CDR3 DNA is TGTGCCAGTAGTACACAGGGGAACACTGAAGCTTTCTTT. The V and J genes are TRBV19 and TRBJ1-1, with a weak D call TRBD1 (6 bases). CDR1 is LNHDA and CDR2 is SQIVND in the germline V gene (reference sequence). Trimming took off 4 bases at V and 1 base at J, with 7 bases between the two ends. The CDR3 is made up of 13 amino acids.

This sequence joins TRBV11-1 and TRBJ2-1; D uncertain. CDR1 and CDR2 (germline): SGHAT, FQDESV (reference sequence). V was pared by 1 base and J by 5 bases, with 12 bases between. The CDR3 length is 15 residues. The CDR3 reads CASSLGPDPNNEQFF. CDR3 coding DNA: TGTGCCAGCAGCTTAGGGCCGGACCCTAACAATGAGCAGTTCTTC.

This clone was seen a single time. This chain links TRBV28 with TRBJ1-2; D remains unclear. V was trimmed by 3 bases and J by 7 bases, leaving 6 bases between them. CDR1 and CDR2 (germline): MDHEN, SYDVKM. The CDR3 runs 11 residues. The CDR3 DNA reads as TGTGCCAGCAGTTTTCGGATTGGCTACACCTTC. Translating it yields CASSFRIGYTF.

J is TRBJ1-4 and V is TRBV7-6, with a weak D call TRBD1 (5 bases). The CDR3 contains 11 residues. V lost 6 bases and J 11 bases, leaving 10 bases between the germline ends. Germline V gene lookup returns CDR1 SGHVS and CDR2 FNYEAQ. CDR3 loop: CASSTGEKLFF. As DNA, the CDR3 is TGTGCCAGCAGTACAGGAGAGAAACTGTTTTTT.

This clone was seen only once. CDR3 protein: CASSSGQGAGGNTIYF. For the CDR3, the DNA is TGCGCCAGCAGCAGCGGACAGGGGGCGGGCGGAAACACCATATATTTT. The V and J genes are TRBV5-1 and TRBJ1-3; 11 positions match TRBD1. CDR3 size: 16 residues. Germline V lookup: CDR1 SGHRS, CDR2 YFSETQ. V was pared by 4 bases and J by 4 bases, with 7 bases of the junction left unmatched.

This chain connects TRBV7-9 to TRBJ1-1; D is unclear. Trimming pared 3 bases from V and 0 bases from J, leaving 14 bases between. This CDR3 spans 16 amino acids. CDR1 and CDR2 from the germline V gene are SEHNR and FQNEAQ (reference sequence). The CDR3 loop reads CASSFKPLPLNTEAFF. The CDR3 nucleotides read TGTGCCAGCAGCTTTAAACCCCTCCCCTTGAACACTGAAGCTTTCTTT.

This chain links TRBV4-3 with TRBJ1-2; D may be TRBD1 (5 bases). The V end lost 0 bases, the J end lost 3 bases, and 14 bases lay between the germline ends. Germline V gene data show CDR1 as LGHNA and CDR2 as YSLEER. This CDR3 spans 16 amino acids. CDR3 sequence reads: CASSQDMGVVDYGYTF. CDR3 coding DNA: TGCGCCAGCAGCCAAGATATGGGGGTCGTGGACTATGGCTACACCTTC.

V usage is TRBV6-4 and J usage is TRBJ1-5; TRBD1 might be the D (5 bases). Germline V gene data show CDR1 as MRHNA and CDR2 as SNTAGT. The CDR3 covers 14 residues. V lost 4 bases and J lost 7, with 14 bases in between. This CDR3 is CASSGMWGEQPQHF. CDR3 coding DNA: TGTGCCAGCAGTGGGATGTGGGGGGAACAGCCCCAGCATTTT.

The rearrangement uses TRBV10-3 and TRBJ1-5; tentatively, D is TRBD1 (6 bases). V was pared by 8 bases and J by 4 bases, with 12 bases between. The CDR3 runs 13 residues. The V gene's germline CDR1 is ENHRY and CDR2 SYGVKD. CDR3: CAIGGALNQPQHF. The CDR3 DNA follows: TGTGCCATCGGGGGGGCGCTGAATCAGCCCCAGCATTTT.

This sequence joins TRBV11-2 and TRBJ1-2, with a possible D match to TRBD1 (5 bases). Germline values: CDR1 SGHAT, CDR2 FQNNGV. The CDR3 loop spans 14 amino acids. The V gene lost 0 bases and the J gene lost 4 bases, with 9 bases spanning the gap. CDR3 residues: CASSLDWGGYGYTF. CDR3 nucleotide sequence: TGTGCCAGCAGCTTAGATTGGGGCGGCTATGGCTACACCTTC.

The chain couples TRBV7-9 to TRBJ1-6; the match to TRBD1 covers 7 bases. Germline V gene data show CDR1 as SEHNR and CDR2 as FQNEAQ (reference sequence). This CDR3 region has 15 residues. The trim removed 5 bases at V and 7 bases at J, leaving 8 bases unmatched. CDR3 DNA: TGTGCCAGCAGCACATCTCGGGACAGCAATTCACCCCTCCACTTT. It encodes CASSTSRDSNSPLHF.

This sequence joins TRBV19 and TRBJ1-1, with 7 bases matching TRBD1. CDR1 is LNHDA and CDR2 is SQIVND in the germline V gene (reference sequence). V dropped 4 bases and J dropped 3; count of bases not matched to a gene: 8. The CDR3 extends over 15 amino acids. CDR3 protein: CASSTRRTGYTEAFF. As DNA, the CDR3 is TGTGCCAGTAGTACCCGACGGACAGGTTACACTGAAGCTTTCTTT.